The next 16 T cell receptor beta chains were all read from a single sample in a study of blood T cell repertoires in COVID-19 (dated by TCRdb to about 2020). Receptor libraries were prepared by the immunoSEQ multiplex PCR assay. This immuneACCESS table, as held by TCRdb, lists in-frame sequences with V and J called but not all clones. Of the missing ones, under half trace to an unresolved V gene in checked studies; the others have no known cause. In all, the sample holds around 120,000 clones, and about 89% of those were seen once. The ten biggest clones cover just under 30% of the sample. Material for sequencing was peripheral blood. The receptor set was obtained from an older woman with acute or convalescent COVID-19.

The chain links TRBV10-3 to TRBJ1-3; D remains unclear. The CDR3 sequence is 15 residues long. Trimming stripped 11 bases from V and 0 bases from J, with 17 bases between. Germline V gives CDR1 ENHRY, CDR2 SYGVKD. The CDR3, as DNA: TGTGCCTCCTCGGGCACGGGAAGCTCTGGAAACACCATATATTTT. Amino acid sequence: CASSGTGSSGNTIYF.

The chain recombines TRBV21-1 with TRBJ2-7; the table names TRBD2, a call not compared with the DNA. TRBV21-1 is a known pseudogene. The CDR3 totals 16 residues. Here the CDR3 DNA reads TGTGCCAGCAGCGGTAGACTAGCGGGTAATATCTACGAGCAGTACTTC. Translated: CASSGRLAGNIYEQYF.

The count of this clone is one. The rearrangement links TRBV20-1 to TRBJ2-1; 7 bases match TRBD1. V lost 3 bases, J lost 4 bases, and 6 bases stayed unmatched. The germline gives CDR1 DFQATT, CDR2 SNEGSKA (reference sequence). The CDR3 length is 14 residues. CDR3 nucleotides: TGCAGTGCTAGTTTCCAGGGGGATTACAATGAGCAGTTCTTC. As protein: CSASFQGDYNEQFF.

This clone was detected only once. V gene TRBV7-3 combines with J gene TRBJ2-2; 7 nucleotides line up with TRBD1. Germline V gene lookup returns CDR1 SGHTA and CDR2 FQGTGA. The CDR3 length is 16 residues. V lost 5 bases and J lost 8; bases outside the gene matches: 14. The CDR3, as DNA: TGTGCCAGCAGCACAGGCCCGGGACAGCCAAGGGGGGAGCTGTTTTTT. Amino acids: CASSTGPGQPRGELFF.

The J gene is TRBJ1-2, the V gene TRBV5-3; 8 nucleotides match TRBD1. TRBV5-3 is an ORF, with its function uncertain. Trimming cost V 0 bases and J 4 bases; bases outside gene matches: 2. CDR3 length equals 14 residues. The CDR3 nucleotides read TGTGCCAGAAGCTTGGACAGGGGGAGCTATGGCTACACCTTC. Translation gives CARSLDRGSYGYTF.

The gene calls are TRBV5-1 and TRBJ1-1; TRBD1 aligns across 10 bases. The ends lost 4 bases at V and 0 bases at J; junction bases unmatched: 6. Germline V gene data show CDR1 as SGHRS and CDR2 as YFSETQ. CDR3 size: 16 residues. CDR3 DNA sequence: TGCGCCAGCAGCGGGGGGACAGGGGCACTGAACACTGAAGCTTTCTTT. This gives the protein CASSGGTGALNTEAFF.

The CDR3 spells CASTAGGGPLHF. In DNA form, the CDR3 reads TGTGCCAGTACTGCAGGGGGAGGACCCCTCCACTTT. V is TRBV19 and J is TRBJ1-6; 7 nucleotides agree with TRBD1. This CDR3 has 12 amino acids. CDR1 and CDR2 (germline): LNHDA, SQIVND (reference sequence). Unmatched junction bases numbered 6, after V lost 7 bases and J lost 12 bases.

The gene calls are TRBV5-4 and TRBJ2-1; 11 nucleotides line up with TRBD2. The CDR3 is 16 residues long. J was trimmed by 2 bases and V by 3 bases; bases with no gene match: 4. CDR1 SGHNT and CDR2 YYREEE come from the germline V gene (reference sequence). The CDR3 region is CASSSRLAGTYNEQFF. CDR3 in DNA: TGTGCCAGCAGCTCTCGACTAGCGGGGACCTACAATGAGCAGTTCTTC.

V gene TRBV25-1 combines with J gene TRBJ1-5; perhaps TRBD1 as D (6 bases). CDR1 is MGHDK and CDR2 is SYGVNS in the germline V gene. CDR3 size: 14 residues. Trimming took off 4 bases at V and 0 bases at J, with 7 bases between the two ends. The CDR3 region has the DNA TGTGCCAGCAGTGGGGACACTAGCAATCAGCCCCAGCATTTT. This encodes CASSGDTSNQPQHF.

This clone was found a few times. The chain joins TRBV9 to TRBJ2-3; D not certain. The CDR3 extends over 14 amino acids. V was shortened by 0 bases and J by 2 bases, with 7 bases between the two germline ends. CDR1 is SGDLS, CDR2 YYNGEE, per germline. Here the CDR3 DNA reads TGTGCCAGCAGCGTAGTTCCAGTCACAGATACGCAGTATTTT. Translated: CASSVVPVTDTQYF.

This chain joins TRBV9 and TRBJ2-3; unclear D gene. This CDR3 is 16 amino acids long. The germline V gene encodes CDR1 SGDLS and CDR2 YYNGEE. Trimming took 4 bases from V and 1 from J, leaving 16 bases between them. CDR3 sequence reads: CASSLLDGAGTDTQYF. The CDR3 DNA reads as TGTGCCAGCAGCTTACTTGACGGAGCTGGCACAGATACGCAGTATTTT. Full variable domain (missing parts from reference TRBV9 and TRBJ2-3): DSGVTQTPKHLITATGQRVTLRCSPRSGDLSVYWYQQSLDQGLQFLIQYYNGEERAKGNILERFSAQQFPDLHSELNLSSLELGDSALYFCASSLLDGAGTDTQYFGPGTRLTVL.

This clone appeared a few times. The gene calls are TRBV28 and TRBJ1-2; the D is unclear. The V gene lost 2 bases and the J gene lost 7 bases, with 11 bases spanning the gap. CDR1 and CDR2 (germline): MDHEN, SYDVKM. The CDR3 has 13 residues. Here the CDR3 reads CASSLSPGAGYTF. As DNA, the CDR3 is TGTGCCAGCAGTTTAAGTCCTGGAGCTGGCTACACCTTC.

J is TRBJ2-5 and V is TRBV7-3, with D possibly TRBD2 on 7 matching bases. CDR1 and CDR2 (germline): SGHTA, FQGTGA. This CDR3 is 14 amino acids long. Between the trimmed V and J ends, which lost 6 bases and 5 bases, there was a span of 16 bases. The CDR3 DNA reads as TGTGCCAGCAGTGAGGGGGGGCGGAAGGAGACCCAGTACTTC. Protein product: CASSEGGRKETQYF.

This clone was seen more than once but under ten times. This chain connects TRBV24-1 to TRBJ1-1; 7 bases match TRBD1. This CDR3 region has 16 residues. Germline V gene lookup returns CDR1 KGHDR and CDR2 SFDVKD. Trimming at V came to 3 bases and at J to 1 base, leaving 7 bases not matched to a gene. The CDR3 spells CATSDPRQGKNTEAFF. In DNA form, the CDR3 reads TGTGCCACCAGTGATCCGCGACAGGGAAAGAACACTGAAGCTTTCTTT.

V gene TRBV24-1 combines with J gene TRBJ1-5; tentatively, D is TRBD1 (6 bases). The CDR3 totals 14 residues. Trimming took 4 bases from V and 6 from J, leaving 12 bases between them. Germline V gives CDR1 KGHDR, CDR2 SFDVKD. The CDR3 DNA reads TGTGCCACCAGTGACCTCGGACAGACTCAGCCCCAGCATTTT. Translated: CATSDLGQTQPQHF.

The V gene is TRBV10-2, the J gene TRBJ2-1, with D possibly TRBD2 on 6 matching bases. Germline CDR1 WSHSY, CDR2 SAAADI. This CDR3 contains 13 residues. V lost 5 bases, J lost 4 bases, and 9 bases lay in between. This chain's CDR3 is CASSSGRYNEQFF. Written as DNA, the CDR3 is TGCGCCAGCAGTAGCGGGCGATACAATGAGCAGTTCTTC.